The 15 T cell receptor beta chains below were found in one sample sequenced in a study of shared clonotypes between healthy human individuals. Here immunoSEQ multiplex PCR was the method, and the copy in TCRdb shows in-frame clones only, minus some. The table shows 550,000 to 650,000 clones, with 96% occurring only once. Naive CD8 cells comprised CD45RO-negative, CCR7-positively selected cells, excluding terminally differentiated effector memory CD45RA+ cells. Sample: naive CD8+ T cells sorted from blood. The receptors stem from a woman between 25 and 40 years old in good health.

The table lists this clone with a count of one. The chain joins TRBV7-6 to TRBJ2-7, with TRBD2 matching 10 bases. Germline CDR1 and CDR2: SGHVS and FNYEAQ. The CDR3 length is 16 residues. With V trimmed by 4 bases and J by 3 bases, 9 bases remained unmatched. CDR3 amino acids: CASSSDPGTSVYEQYF. The CDR3 nucleotides are TGTGCCAGCAGCTCAGACCCCGGGACTAGCGTCTACGAGCAGTACTTC.

The J gene is TRBJ1-1, the V gene TRBV7-9; the D is unclear. Per germline, CDR1 SEHNR and CDR2 FQNEAQ (reference sequence). CDR3 length equals 12 residues. The V end was cut by 5 bases, the J end by 5 bases, with 9 bases between. The chain's CDR3 is CASSRTLTEAFF. CDR3 nucleotides: TGTGCCAGCAGCCGTACGCTAACTGAAGCTTTCTTT.

This chain links TRBV6-5 with TRBJ2-7; TRBD1 is a possible D gene (5 bases). Germline CDR1 MNHEY, CDR2 SVGAGI. The V and J ends lost 0 bases and 4 bases respectively, with 10 bases between them. The CDR3 consists of 14 residues. CDR3: CASSYSRDRYEQYF. In nucleotides, the CDR3 is TGTGCCAGCAGTTACTCGAGAGACAGATACGAGCAGTACTTC.

The chain is built from TRBV28 and TRBJ2-1, with D unclear. The CDR3 loop spans 13 amino acids. Trimming cost V 1 base and J 12 bases, with 13 bases left between them. Germline loops: CDR1 MDHEN, CDR2 SYDVKM. CDR3 region: CASSLFTPLVQFF. CDR3 sequence (DNA): TGTGCCAGCAGTTTATTTACCCCCTTGGTGCAGTTCTTC.

V gene TRBV28 combines with J gene TRBJ1-4; D perhaps matches TRBD1 (5 bases). The V and J ends lost 0 bases and 7 bases respectively, with 18 bases between them. Germline assignment: CDR1 MDHEN and CDR2 SYDVKM. The CDR3 length is 17 residues. The CDR3 reads CASSLWRVGGWSEKLFF. In DNA, the CDR3 is TGTGCCAGCAGTTTATGGCGCGTGGGGGGATGGAGTGAAAAACTGTTTTTT. The whole variable domain, remainder taken from reference TRBV28 and TRBJ1-4, is DVKVTQSSRYLVKRTGEKVFLECVQDMDHENMFWYRQDPGLGLRLIYFSYDVKMKEKGDIPEGYSVSREKKERFSLILESASTNQTSMYLCASSLWRVGGWSEKLFFGSGTQLSVL.

The V gene is TRBV5-1, the J gene TRBJ2-7; D may be TRBD2 (6 bases). Germline V gives CDR1 SGHRS, CDR2 YFSETQ. V dropped 1 base and J dropped 4 bases, with 9 bases sitting between them. The CDR3 has 13 residues. The CDR3 sequence is CASSLSGRYEQYF. The CDR3, as DNA: TGCGCCAGCAGCTTGTCGGGGAGGTACGAGCAGTACTTC.

This chain joins TRBV28 and TRBJ2-7; 13 nucleotides align to TRBD2. V was clipped by 4 bases and J by 2 bases; unmatched bases: 11. CDR3 length equals 18 residues. CDR1 and CDR2 from the germline V gene are MDHEN and SYDVKM. The CDR3 spells CASSSKLPTSGRTYEQYF. Here the CDR3 DNA reads TGTGCCAGCAGTTCAAAACTACCGACTAGCGGGAGGACCTACGAGCAGTACTTC.

The chain employs TRBV5-6 and TRBJ2-1; a weak D match, TRBD2 (5 bases). Germline V lookup: CDR1 SGHDT, CDR2 YYEEEE. CDR3 length equals 12 residues. V shed 4 bases and J shed 13 bases, with 15 bases lying between them. The CDR3 reads CASSGEGFPQFF. The CDR3, as DNA: TGTGCCAGCAGCGGCGAGGGTTTTCCCCAGTTCTTC. Based on the CDR3 plus reference TRBV5-6 and TRBJ2-1, the full variable domain is DAGVTQSPTHLIKTRGQQVTLRCSPKSGHDTVSWYQQALGQGPQFIFQYYEEEERQRGNFPDRFSGHQFPNYSSELNVNALLLGDSALYLCASSGEGFPQFFGPGTRLTVL.

The chain carries TRBV23-1 and TRBJ2-6, with 8 bases that match TRBD1. TRBV23-1 is given ORF status, its function remaining uncertain. Unmatched junction bases numbered 8, after V lost 2 bases and J lost 17 bases. The CDR3 sequence is 13 residues long. The chain's CDR3 is CASSQPAPGQVTF. The CDR3, as DNA: TGCGCCAGCAGTCAACCGGCACCGGGACAGGTGACTTTC.

The chain combines TRBV4-1 with TRBJ2-7; D may match TRBD1 or TRBD2 (5 bases each). V was pared by 1 base and J by 5 bases, with 9 bases between. CDR1 MGHRA and CDR2 YSYEKL come from the germline V gene. CDR3 length: 13 residues. CDR3 DNA sequence: TGCGCCAGCAGCCAAGCGAGGGGTCACGAGCAGTACTTC. Protein: CASSQARGHEQYF.

V usage is TRBV30 and J usage is TRBJ1-6; D gene uncertain. The CDR3 loop spans 12 amino acids. CDR1 and CDR2 from the germline V gene are GTSNPN and SVGIG (reference sequence). V was trimmed by 4 bases and J by 4 bases, leaving 5 bases between them. The CDR3: CAWNDYNSPLHF. CDR3 bases: TGTGCCTGGAATGATTATAATTCACCCCTCCACTTT.

This chain joins TRBV28 and TRBJ1-2; D remains ambiguous. Between the trimmed V and J ends, which lost 2 bases and 5 bases, there was a span of 6 bases. The CDR3 runs 12 residues. In germline, CDR1 is MDHEN, CDR2 SYDVKM. The CDR3 is CASSLGDYGYTF. The CDR3 nucleotides read TGTGCCAGCAGTTTAGGGGATTATGGCTACACCTTC.

This chain joins TRBV27 and TRBJ2-7; TRBD2 aligns across 11 bases. CDR1 is MNHEY, CDR2 SMNVEV, per germline (reference sequence). The CDR3 runs 16 residues. Trimming at V came to 0 bases and at J to 2 bases, leaving 3 bases not matched to a gene. This chain's CDR3 is CASSLSLAGGAYEQYF. CDR3 in DNA: TGTGCCAGCAGTTTATCCTTAGCGGGAGGGGCCTACGAGCAGTACTTC.

This chain uses TRBV2 with TRBJ2-7; possibly TRBD2 for D (5 bases). Trimming took 7 bases from V and 4 from J, leaving 14 bases between them. This CDR3 has 13 residues. Germline V gene lookup returns CDR1 SNHLY and CDR2 FYNNEI. The CDR3 region is CASIASRGYEQYF. Here the CDR3 DNA reads TGTGCCAGCATCGCGAGCCGGGGATACGAGCAGTACTTC. Drawing the rest from reference TRBV2 and TRBJ2-7, the complete variable domain is EPEVTQTPSHQVTQMGQEVILRCVPISNHLYFYWYRQILGQKVEFLVSFYNNEISEKSEIFDDQFSVERPDGSNFTLKIRSTKLEDSAMYFCASIASRGYEQYFGPGTRLTVT.

The chain links TRBV27 to TRBJ2-1; 10 bases map to TRBD2. V lost 5 bases and J lost 3; bases outside the gene matches: 4. Germline lookup yields CDR1 MNHEY and CDR2 SMNVEV (reference sequence). The CDR3 loop spans 15 amino acids. The CDR3 here is CASSAGTSVYNEQFF. The CDR3 DNA sequence: TGTGCCAGCAGTGCCGGGACTAGCGTCTACAATGAGCAGTTCTTC.